The 22 T cell receptor beta chains listed next were all sequenced from one sample in a study of T cells in localized non-small cell lung cancer. Using immunoSEQ multiplex PCR, the repertoire was profiled, and TCRdb retains in-frame clones only, with some absent. The sample shows around 14,000 clones, around 82% of them seen only once. The sample was peripheral blood, taken before any cancer treatment. These receptors all stem from a female donor over 55 with stage I squamous cell lung carcinoma.

The rearrangement joins TRBV27 to TRBJ2-5; 11 bases match TRBD2. The CDR3 extends over 17 amino acids. Looked up from germline, CDR1 is MNHEY and CDR2 is SMNVEV (reference sequence). Germline trimming cut 5 bases from V and 4 bases from J; bases unmatched to any gene: 12. The CDR3 region is CASSPLAGGIPGETQYF. CDR3 DNA: TGTGCCAGCAGTCCGCTAGCGGGGGGTATCCCAGGAGAGACCCAGTACTTC.

CDR3 loop: CASSSGQYNSPLHF. In DNA form, the CDR3 reads TGTGCCAGCAGCTCAGGACAGTATAATTCACCCCTCCACTTT. The V gene is TRBV7-9, the J gene TRBJ1-6; weak D call: TRBD1 (6 bases). V was shortened by 4 bases and J by 4 bases, with 8 bases between the two germline ends. Germline CDR1 is SEHNR and CDR2 is FQNEAQ (reference sequence). The length of the CDR3 is 14 residues.

This clone was recorded a few times. J is TRBJ2-3 and V is TRBV7-2; D is perhaps TRBD1 or TRBD2 (6 bases each). The germline V and J ends were trimmed by 4 bases and 3 bases, with 20 bases remaining between them. CDR1 and CDR2 from the germline V gene are SGHTA and FQGNSA. The CDR3 extends over 17 amino acids. The chain's CDR3 is CASSSRGPAQGTDTQYF. CDR3 coding DNA: TGTGCCAGCAGCTCACGGGGGCCGGCCCAGGGGACAGATACGCAGTATTTT.

The rearrangement uses TRBV2 and TRBJ1-6, with a tentative D call TRBD1 (6 bases). Looked up from germline, CDR1 is SNHLY and CDR2 is FYNNEI. CDR3 length: 15 residues. The V end was cut by 2 bases, the J end by 6 bases, with 11 bases between. The CDR3 here is CASSERQDSNSPLHF. In DNA, the CDR3 is TGTGCCAGCAGTGAACGACAGGACTCTAATTCACCCCTCCACTTT. The full variable domain, its missing parts supplied by reference TRBV2 and TRBJ1-6, is EPEVTQTPSHQVTQMGQEVILRCVPISNHLYFYWYRQILGQKVEFLVSFYNNEISEKSEIFDDQFSVERPDGSNFTLKIRSTKLEDSAMYFCASSERQDSNSPLHFGNGTRLTVT.

The chain employs TRBV27 and TRBJ2-3; the match to TRBD2 covers 8 bases. CDR3 length: 12 residues. J was trimmed by 9 bases and V by 2 bases; bases with no gene match: 1. Germline V gene sequence: CDR1 MNHEY, CDR2 SMNVEV (reference sequence). This CDR3 reads CASSLQRGTQYF. The DNA of the CDR3 is TGTGCCAGCAGTTTACAGCGGGGGACGCAGTATTTT.

The V and J genes are TRBV4-2 and TRBJ1-1; possible D gene TRBD1, 5 bases. V was trimmed by 0 bases and J by 5 bases, leaving 10 bases between them. There are 14 residues in the CDR3. CDR1 and CDR2 from the germline V gene are LGHNA and YNFKEQ. The CDR3 DNA sequence: TGTGCCAGCAGCCAAGAATTCAGGGAGACTGAAGCTTTCTTT. It translates to CASSQEFRETEAFF.

The chain joins TRBV29-1 to TRBJ2-1; D possibly uses TRBD1 or TRBD2 (5 bases each). Per the germline V gene, CDR1 is SQVTM and CDR2 is ANQGSEA. This CDR3 comprises 14 residues. The V gene lost 1 base and the J gene lost 5 bases, with 12 bases spanning the gap. CDR3 amino acids: CSVEVEGPHNEQFF. In DNA form, the CDR3 reads TGCAGCGTTGAAGTAGAGGGGCCCCACAATGAGCAGTTCTTC.

The chain has TRBV6-4 and TRBJ2-3; D unresolved. Trimming stripped 2 bases from V and 1 base from J, with 7 bases between. The CDR3 runs 14 residues. Germline CDR1 reads MRHNA; CDR2 reads SNTAGT. The CDR3 coding sequence is TGTGCCAGCAGTGACGAGGCCCGCACAGATACGCAGTATTTT. Protein product: CASSDEARTDTQYF.

The rearrangement joins TRBV15 to TRBJ2-5; 11 bases are shared with TRBD2. The junction had 5 bases not matched to a gene; V was cut back by 4 bases and J by 4 bases. CDR3 length equals 15 residues. The germline gives CDR1 LNHNV, CDR2 YYDKDF (reference sequence). As DNA, the CDR3 is TGTGCCACCAGCAAAATAGCGGGGGGGCGAGAGACCCAGTACTTC. It codes for CATSKIAGGRETQYF.

This clone was seen only once. This CDR3 reads CASSLGEGPYEQYF. CDR3 nucleotides: TGTGCCAGCAGCTTAGGGGAGGGTCCCTACGAGCAGTACTTC. V gene TRBV7-6 combines with J gene TRBJ2-7; 7 bases fit TRBD2. The germline gives CDR1 SGHVS, CDR2 FNYEAQ. This CDR3 region has 14 residues. The V segment lost 1 base and the J segment 2 bases; nucleotides outside the gene matches: 2.

The rearrangement uses TRBV19 and TRBJ2-5; D gene ambiguous. CDR1 and CDR2 (germline): LNHDA, SQIVND (reference sequence). This CDR3 is 12 amino acids long. Trimming stripped 3 bases from V and 7 bases from J, with 9 bases between. The CDR3 sequence: CASSMNKGTQYF. The DNA for the CDR3 is TGTGCCAGTAGTATGAATAAAGGGACCCAGTACTTC.

Turning to this clone: At one end the junction does not follow the germline gene, possibly because of a read error. The rearrangement uses TRBV2 and TRBJ1-2, with D tentatively TRBD1 (6 bases). CDR1 is SNHLY and CDR2 is FYNNEI in the germline V gene. This CDR3 is 14 amino acids long. CDR3 nucleotide sequence: TGTGCCAGCAGACAGGACAGAGTCAACTCTGGCTACACCTTC. This encodes CASRQDRVNSGYTF.

This sequence joins TRBV30 and TRBJ1-2, with no clear D. Trimming took off 2 bases at V and 5 bases at J, with 12 bases between the two ends. The germline V gene has CDR1 GTSNPN and CDR2 SVGIG (reference sequence). This CDR3 comprises 13 residues. Written as DNA, the CDR3 is TGTGCCTGGAGTTCCGTAAGGGCGTATGGCTACACCTTC. This codes for CAWSSVRAYGYTF.

The CDR3 loop is CASSQSAGSDYGYTF. DNA of the CDR3: TGTGCCAGCAGCCAATCAGCAGGGTCGGACTATGGCTACACCTTC. This rearrangement joins TRBV16 to TRBJ1-2; possibly TRBD1 for D (5 bases). V was shortened by 0 bases and J by 3 bases, with 11 bases between the two germline ends. The CDR3 has 15 residues. Looked up from germline, CDR1 is KGHSY and CDR2 is FQNENV.

The table lists this clone with a few counts. This chain links TRBV19 with TRBJ1-5; TRBD1 agrees at 9 bases. V lost 6 bases and J lost 6; bases outside the gene matches: 12. Germline CDR1 reads LNHDA; CDR2 reads SQIVND (reference sequence). This CDR3 has 16 amino acids. CDR3 residues: CASSLGRDRDGQPQHF. The CDR3 nucleotides are TGTGCCAGTAGCCTTGGGCGGGACAGGGATGGTCAGCCCCAGCATTTT.

Remarks on this clone: One junction end does not reproduce the germline sequence, and a read error may be involved. This chain links TRBV27 with TRBJ1-2, with a weak D call TRBD1 (5 bases). CDR3 length: 14 amino acids. Germline CDR1 is MNHEY and CDR2 is SMNVEV (reference sequence). CDR3 loop: CASSQNIDRDVWVF. CDR3 DNA: TGTGCCAGCAGTCAAAACATCGACAGAGACGTATGGGTCTTC.

In nucleotides, the CDR3 is TGTGCCAGCAGCCGGGCAGGGGTTCGCACTGAAGCTTTCTTT. Translating gives CASSRAGVRTEAFF. The chain links TRBV7-2 to TRBJ1-1; a weak D match, TRBD1 (6 bases). CDR1 is SGHTA and CDR2 is FQGNSA in the germline V gene. Trimming took 5 bases from V and 4 from J, leaving 14 bases between them. The CDR3 loop spans 14 amino acids.

CDR3 loop: CASSSTRTEAFF. The CDR3 coding sequence is TGCGCCAGCAGCAGTACACGGACTGAAGCTTTCTTT. This chain uses TRBV5-1 with TRBJ1-1; D not certain. The CDR3 totals 12 residues. CDR1 and CDR2 (germline): SGHRS, YFSETQ. The V end was cut by 4 bases, the J end by 5 bases, with 9 bases between.

The V and J genes are TRBV7-2 and TRBJ2-4; tentatively, D is TRBD1 (6 bases). Per the germline V gene, CDR1 is SGHTA and CDR2 is FQGNSA. The CDR3 spans 15 residues. Trimming pared 0 bases from V and 7 bases from J, leaving 13 bases between. CDR3 amino acids: CASSLAQRGLNIQYF. The CDR3 DNA follows: TGTGCCAGCAGCTTAGCCCAAAGGGGGTTGAACATTCAGTACTTC.

This sequence joins TRBV9 and TRBJ2-1, with a weak D call TRBD2 (5 bases). Per the germline V gene, CDR1 is SGDLS and CDR2 is YYNGEE. V was pared by 4 bases and J by 9 bases, with 17 bases between. The CDR3 sequence is 14 residues long. The CDR3 region has the DNA TGTGCCAGCAGCCTGAGGGCCGCCCGGGGTGAGCAGTTCTTC. Protein product: CASSLRAARGEQFF.

V and J are TRBV5-4 and TRBJ2-2; TRBD1 aligns across 7 bases. The length of the CDR3 is 16 residues. Losses at the gene ends were 0 bases for V and 4 bases for J; bases not matched to a gene: 6. The germline gives CDR1 SGHNT, CDR2 YYREEE (reference sequence). CDR3 coding DNA: TGTGCCAGCAGCTTGGGACAGGGTTTGGCCACCGGGGAGCTGTTTTTT. Translated: CASSLGQGLATGELFF.

The chain couples TRBV27 to TRBJ1-1, with D perhaps TRBD1 (5 bases). With 2 bases removed from V and 3 bases from J, the gap between germline ends came to 10 bases. The germline gives CDR1 MNHEY, CDR2 SMNVEV (reference sequence). CDR3 length: 14 residues. The CDR3 reads CASSLQGSDTEAFF. CDR3 DNA: TGTGCCAGCAGTTTACAGGGATCGGACACTGAAGCTTTCTTT.